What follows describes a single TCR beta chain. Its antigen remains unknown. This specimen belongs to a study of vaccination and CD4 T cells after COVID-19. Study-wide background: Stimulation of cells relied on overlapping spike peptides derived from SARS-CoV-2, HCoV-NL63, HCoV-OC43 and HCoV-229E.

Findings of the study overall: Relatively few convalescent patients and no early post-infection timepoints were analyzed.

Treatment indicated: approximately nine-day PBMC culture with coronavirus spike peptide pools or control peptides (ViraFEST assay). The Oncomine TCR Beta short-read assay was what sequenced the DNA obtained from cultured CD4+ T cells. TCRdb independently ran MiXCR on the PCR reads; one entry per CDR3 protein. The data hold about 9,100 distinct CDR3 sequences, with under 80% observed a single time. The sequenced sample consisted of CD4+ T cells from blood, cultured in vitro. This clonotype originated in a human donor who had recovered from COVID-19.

CDR3 in amino acids: CASSEWAGQEGYF. In nucleotides, the CDR3 is TGTGCCAGCAGTGAATGGGCGGGCCAGGAGGGGTACTTC. The chain has TRBV2 and TRBJ2-7; tentatively, D is TRBD2 (6 bases). This CDR3 is 13 amino acids long. The V end lost 2 bases, the J end lost 12 bases, and 17 bases lay between the germline ends. The germline CDR1 and CDR2 sequences are SNHLY and FYNNEI.